One and the same sample provided the 9 T cell receptor beta chains below, sequenced in a study of shared clonotypes between healthy human individuals. Profiled with immunoSEQ multiplex PCR; TCRdb holds only in-frame clones, not every one. In the table there are more than 2 million clones, 95% of which are singletons. Source material: naive CD4+ T cells sorted from blood. Subset meaning: CD45RA+ positively selected. The source of these receptors is a man between 18 and 29 years old in good health.

This chain connects TRBV5-4 to TRBJ2-2; D is unresolved. Looked up from germline, CDR1 is SGHNT and CDR2 is YYREEE (reference sequence). The CDR3 covers 17 residues. Trimming stripped 0 bases from V and 4 bases from J, with 16 bases between. CDR3 in DNA: TGTGCCAGCAGCTTGGACCCAGCCGCGTATACCACCGGGGAGCTGTTTTTT. This encodes CASSLDPAAYTTGELFF. Full variable domain (remainder filled in from reference TRBV5-4 and TRBJ2-2): ETGVTQSPTHLIKTRGQQVTLRCSSQSGHNTVSWYQQALGQGPQFIFQYYREEENGRGNFPPRFSGLQFPNYSSELNVNALELDDSALYLCASSLDPAAYTTGELFFGEGSRLTVL.

Worth noting for this clone: This sample includes further DNA sequences coding for the same CDR3. The chain recombines TRBV10-1 with TRBJ2-1; 7 bases are a match to TRBD2. Germline V lookup: CDR1 WNHNN, CDR2 SYGVQD (reference sequence). V shed 4 bases, J shed 0 bases, and the junction held 3 bases outside the gene matches. The CDR3 length is 15 residues. The CDR3 loop reads CASSALAASYNEQFF. As DNA, the CDR3 is TGCGCCAGCAGTGCTCTAGCGGCCTCCTACAATGAGCAGTTCTTC.

The chain employs TRBV19 and TRBJ2-7, with 11 bases matching TRBD1. The CDR3 is 13 amino acids. Germline CDR1 LNHDA, CDR2 SQIVND (reference sequence). The V segment lost 8 bases and the J segment 3 bases; nucleotides outside the gene matches: 3. The CDR3 sequence is CASGGQGVYEQYF. In DNA, the CDR3 is TGTGCCAGTGGGGGACAGGGGGTCTACGAGCAGTACTTC.

The rearrangement links TRBV6-5 to TRBJ1-6, with D possibly being TRBD1 (6 bases). The V end lost 3 bases, the J end lost 10 bases, and 19 bases lay between the germline ends. Germline V gives CDR1 MNHEY, CDR2 SVGAGI. The CDR3 runs 16 residues. Here the CDR3 DNA reads TGTGCCAGCAGTTATCCGGGAACAGGGTCCGGCTCACCCCTCCACTTT. Its protein is CASSYPGTGSGSPLHF.

The gene calls are TRBV29-1 and TRBJ2-2, with 11 bases lining up with TRBD2. Germline CDR1 SQVTM, CDR2 ANQGSEA. This CDR3 is 13 amino acids long. The CDR3 coding sequence is TGCAGGGGGACTAGCGGGAACACCGGGGAGCTGTTTTTT. It specifies CRGTSGNTGELFF.

The chain couples TRBV5-4 to TRBJ2-2; D gene unclear. CDR3 length: 15 amino acids. Germline CDR1 is SGHNT and CDR2 is YYREEE (reference sequence). The V and J ends lost 3 bases and 2 bases respectively, with 11 bases between them. The CDR3 bases are TGTGCCAGCAGCTGGAATGGGGAAAACACCGGGGAGCTGTTTTTT. Translated: CASSWNGENTGELFF.

DNA of the CDR3: TGTGCCAGCAGCACCGCCTCCACTAGCGCCAGCTCCTACGAGCAGTACTTC. Residues: CASSTASTSASSYEQYF. The chain carries TRBV11-2 and TRBJ2-7; 7 bases are a match to TRBD2. The CDR3 has 17 amino acids. In germline, CDR1 is SGHAT, CDR2 FQNNGV. The ends lost 5 bases at V and 0 bases at J; junction bases unmatched: 13. The entire variable domain, with the rest obtained from reference TRBV11-2 and TRBJ2-7, is as follows: EAGVAQSPRYKIIEKRQSVAFWCNPISGHATLYWYQQILGQGPKLLIQFQNNGVVDDSQLPKDRFSAERLKGVDSTLKIQPAKLEDSAVYLCASSTASTSASSYEQYFGPGTRLTVT.

The rearrangement joins TRBV5-4 to TRBJ2-6, with D unresolved. CDR3 length: 16 amino acids. Looked up from germline, CDR1 is SGHNT and CDR2 is YYREEE (reference sequence). Trimming removed 2 bases at V and 2 bases at J, with 11 bases between. This CDR3 is CASSLGGSAGANVLTF. The CDR3 DNA follows: TGTGCCAGCAGCTTAGGTGGCAGTGCTGGGGCCAACGTCCTGACTTTC. Looking up the rest from reference TRBV5-4 and TRBJ2-6 gives the full variable domain: ETGVTQSPTHLIKTRGQQVTLRCSSQSGHNTVSWYQQALGQGPQFIFQYYREEENGRGNFPPRFSGLQFPNYSSELNVNALELDDSALYLCASSLGGSAGANVLTFGAGSRLTVL.

J is TRBJ2-1 and V is TRBV10-1; TRBD2 agrees at 9 bases. V was clipped by 4 bases and J by 3 bases; unmatched bases: 4. The CDR3 has 15 amino acids. CDR1 WNHNN and CDR2 SYGVQD come from the germline V gene (reference sequence). The CDR3, as DNA: TGCGCCAGCAGTGTTAGCGGGAGAAACTACAATGAGCAGTTCTTC. This encodes CASSVSGRNYNEQFF.